This is a list of T cell receptor beta chains from one sample in a study of post-analysis software for immune sequencing data. Each CDR3 protein is one row after TCRdb ran MiXCR on the PCR reads. The table lists almost 700,000 distinct CDR3 sequences, over 45% of them singletons. Source material: blood. The origin of the receptors is a girl aged 2 to 9 with multiple sclerosis. The CDR3 runs from the conserved cysteine through the conserved F or W. D genes are given only for firm matches. Clone size appears in some rows only: once, few, many, or a class for an expanded clone.

abundance	v_gene	len	d_gene	j_gene	CDR3aa	CDR3nt
-	TRBV12-3/TRBV12-4	10	-	TRBJ1-2	CASRSYGYTF	TGTGCCAGCAGGTCCTATGGCTACACCTTC
-	TRBV11-2	13	TRBD1	TRBJ2-1	CASNEGALNEQFF	TGTGCCAGCAACGAGGGGGCTCTGAATGAGCAGTTCTTC
few	TRBV2	14	-	TRBJ2-3	CASSEAGLADTQYF	TGTGCCAGCAGTGAAGCGGGGTTGGCAGATACGCAGTATTTT
-	TRBV20-1	16	TRBD1	TRBJ2-3	CSARDLLGQRTDTQYF	TGCAGTGCTAGAGATTTATTGGGACAGCGCACAGATACGCAGTATTTT
-	TRBV5-5	16	-	TRBJ2-5	CASSLAQGVVGETQYF	TGTGCCAGCAGCTTGGCACAGGGAGTAGTAGGAGAGACCCAGTACTTC
-	TRBV4-1	15	-	TRBJ1-2	CASSQDRTGPYGYTF	TGCGCCAGCAGCCAAGATAGAACAGGCCCCTATGGCTACACCTTC
-	TRBV7-9	16	TRBD2	TRBJ2-7	CASSLSFGTSSYEQYF	TGTGCCAGCAGCTTATCTTTCGGGACTAGCTCCTACGAGCAGTACTTC
-	TRBV6-2/TRBV6-3	17	-	TRBJ2-1	CASSYSTTRGGYNEQFF	TGTGCCAGCAGTTACTCGACAACCAGGGGAGGCTACAATGAGCAGTTCTTC
few	TRBV7-2	14	TRBD1	TRBJ1-2	CASSPRTGDYGYTF	TGTGCCAGCAGCCCCCGGACAGGGGACTATGGCTACACCTTC
-	TRBV5-1	14	-	TRBJ2-1	CASIRDDHYNEQFF	TGCGCCAGCATCCGGGACGATCATTACAATGAGCAGTTCTTC
few	TRBV12-3/TRBV12-4	14	-	TRBJ1-2	CASSSRVGSYGYTF	TGTGCCAGCAGTTCTAGGGTAGGGTCCTATGGCTACACCTTC
-	TRBV5-7	19	-	TRBJ2-6	CASSYYHSTTGSGANVLTF	TGTGCCAGCAGCTACTACCACTCTACCACGGGTTCTGGGGCCAACGTCCTGACTTTC
once	TRBV7-2	14	-	TRBJ2-1	CASSTYDGSNEQFF	TGTGCCAGCAGCACCTATGACGGGAGCAATGAGCAGTTCTTC
few	TRBV5-6	13	-	TRBJ1-1	CASSLVQGTEAFF	TGTGCCAGCAGCTTGGTTCAGGGCACTGAAGCTTTCTTT
-	TRBV18	15	TRBD1	TRBJ2-1	CASSRSGQGRDEQFF	TGTGCCAGCTCACGATCGGGACAGGGACGGGATGAGCAGTTCTTC
-	TRBV28	13	-	TRBJ2-7	CASSPREIYEQYF	TGTGCCAGCAGCCCACGGGAGATTTACGAGCAGTACTTC
-	TRBV6-2/TRBV6-3	18	TRBD2	TRBJ2-4	CASSPPQLAGDRKNIQYF	TGTGCCAGCAGTCCCCCCCAGCTAGCGGGGGATCGCAAAAACATTCAGTACTTC
-	TRBV29-1	12	-	TRBJ1-2	CSVGKGRDGYTF	TGCAGCGTTGGGAAGGGACGTGATGGCTACACCTTC
-	TRBV11-1	14	-	TRBJ2-5	CASSPWGAQETQYF	TGTGCCAGCAGCCCATGGGGGGCTCAAGAGACCCAGTACTTC
-	TRBV6-6	14	-	TRBJ2-3	CASSKTRETDTQYF	TGTGCCAGCAGTAAAACTAGAGAGACAGATACGCAGTATTTT
few	TRBV20-1	12	-	TRBJ2-3	CSAMLVTDTQYF	TGCAGTGCTATGCTAGTAACAGATACGCAGTATTTT
-	TRBV20-1	17	TRBD2	TRBJ2-5	CSAATDPPAGVQETQYF	TGCAGTGCTGCCACAGATCCCCCAGCGGGGGTCCAAGAGACCCAGTACTTC
-	TRBV7-9	14	TRBD2	TRBJ2-7	CASSLSGRLYEQYF	TGTGCCAGCAGCTTATCCGGGAGGCTCTACGAGCAGTACTTC
-	TRBV5-1	14	-	TRBJ2-1	CASGVGSSYNEQFF	TGCGCCAGCGGGGTAGGGAGCTCCTACAATGAGCAGTTCTTC
few	TRBV7-9	16	TRBD1	TRBJ2-7	CASSLKPGQGGYEQYF	TGTGCCAGCAGCTTGAAGCCGGGACAGGGTGGTTACGAGCAGTACTTC
-	TRBV20-1	18	-	TRBJ2-1	CSARGLGGTSHYDNEQFF	TGCAGTGCTAGAGGATTGGGAGGAACTTCGCATTACGACAATGAGCAGTTCTTC
-	TRBV7-9	13	-	TRBJ2-7	CASSSRDAYEQYF	TGTGCCAGCAGCTCCCGGGACGCCTACGAGCAGTACTTC
-	TRBV5-1	15	TRBD1	TRBJ2-1	CASSLGQGKVNEQFF	TGCGCCAGCAGCTTGGGACAGGGTAAAGTCAATGAGCAGTTCTTC
-	TRBV5-5	16	-	TRBJ1-4	CASSNLGPSTNEKLFF	TGTGCCAGCAGTAACCTCGGACCGTCAACTAATGAAAAACTGTTTTTT
few	TRBV7-2	14	-	TRBJ2-1	CASSFSSSYNEQFF	TGCGCCAGCAGCTTTTCAAGCTCCTACAATGAGCAGTTCTTC
few	TRBV10-2	13	-	TRBJ2-1	CASSEATYNEQFF	TGCGCCAGCAGTGAGGCGACTTACAATGAGCAGTTCTTC
-	TRBV7-3	15	TRBD1	TRBJ2-1	CASSLPGTENNEQFF	TGTGCCAGCAGCTTACCCGGGACAGAGAACAATGAGCAGTTCTTC
-	TRBV12-3/TRBV12-4	16	TRBD1	TRBJ1-5	CASSLQGAQGNQPQHF	TGTGCCAGCAGTTTACAGGGGGCCCAGGGCAATCAGCCCCAGCATTTT
-	TRBV5-1	14	-	TRBJ1-1	CASSLDFSGRKAFF	TGCGCCAGCAGCTTGGATTTCTCGGGCAGAAAAGCTTTCTTT
-	TRBV12-3/TRBV12-4	13	-	TRBJ1-2	CASSFSVQVGYTF	TGTGCCAGCAGTTTTTCGGTTCAGGTTGGCTACACCTTC
-	TRBV3-1	15	-	TRBJ1-1	CASSQDSGSGTETFF	TGTGCCAGCAGCCAAGATTCGGGAAGTGGCACTGAAACTTTCTTT
-	TRBV6-2/TRBV6-3	16	-	TRBJ1-4	CASSYVTPATNEKLFF	TGTGCCAGCAGTTACGTGACACCGGCAACTAATGAAAAACTGTTTTTT
-	TRBV15	14	-	TRBJ2-2	CATSSRERTGELFF	TGTGCCACCAGCAGCAGGGAGAGAACCGGGGAGCTGTTTTTT
few	TRBV7-2	17	-	TRBJ2-3	CASSVPASGVLSHTQYF	TGTGCCAGCAGCGTCCCCGCGTCAGGGGTTTTATCTCATACGCAGTATTTT
-	TRBV29-1	13	TRBD2	TRBJ2-5	CSTRTSGQETQYF	TGCAGCACTCGGACTAGCGGACAAGAGACCCAGTACTTC